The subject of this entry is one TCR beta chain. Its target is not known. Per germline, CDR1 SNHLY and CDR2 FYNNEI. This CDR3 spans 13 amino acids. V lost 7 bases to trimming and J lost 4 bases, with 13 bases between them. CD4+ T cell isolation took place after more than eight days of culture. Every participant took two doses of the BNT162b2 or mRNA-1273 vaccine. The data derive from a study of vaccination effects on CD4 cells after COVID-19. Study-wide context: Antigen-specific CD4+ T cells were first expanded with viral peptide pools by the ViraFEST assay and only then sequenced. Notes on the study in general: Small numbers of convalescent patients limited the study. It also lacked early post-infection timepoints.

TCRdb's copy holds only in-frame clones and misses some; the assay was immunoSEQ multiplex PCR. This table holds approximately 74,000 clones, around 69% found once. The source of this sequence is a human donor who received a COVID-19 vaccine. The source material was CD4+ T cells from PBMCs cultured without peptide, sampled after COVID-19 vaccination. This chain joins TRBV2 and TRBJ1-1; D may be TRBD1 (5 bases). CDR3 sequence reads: CASKQGGRTEAFF. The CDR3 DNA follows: TGTGCCAGCAAGCAGGGTGGGCGCACTGAAGCTTTCTTT.